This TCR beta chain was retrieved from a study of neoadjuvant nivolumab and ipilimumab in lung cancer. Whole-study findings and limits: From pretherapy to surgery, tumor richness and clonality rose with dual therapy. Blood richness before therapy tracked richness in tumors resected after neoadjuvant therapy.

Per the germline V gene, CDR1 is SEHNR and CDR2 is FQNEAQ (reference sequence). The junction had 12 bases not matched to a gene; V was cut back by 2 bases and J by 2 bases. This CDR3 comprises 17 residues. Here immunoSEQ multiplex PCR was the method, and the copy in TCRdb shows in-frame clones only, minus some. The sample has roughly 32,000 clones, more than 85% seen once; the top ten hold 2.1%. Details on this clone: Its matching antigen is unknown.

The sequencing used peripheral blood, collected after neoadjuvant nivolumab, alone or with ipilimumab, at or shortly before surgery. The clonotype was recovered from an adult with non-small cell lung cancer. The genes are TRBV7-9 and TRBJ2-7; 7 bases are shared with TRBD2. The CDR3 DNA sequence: TGTGCCAGCAGCTTACGGGGAGAAGCGGGAAGCCCCTACGAGCAGTACTTC. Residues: CASSLRGEAGSPYEQYF. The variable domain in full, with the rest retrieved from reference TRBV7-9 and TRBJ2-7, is DTGVSQNPRHKITKRGQNVTFRCDPISEHNRLYWYRQTLGQGPEFLTYFQNEAQLEKSRLLSDRFSAERPKGSFSTLEIQRTEQGDSAMYLCASSLRGEAGSPYEQYFGPGTRLTVT.